One sample yielded the 25 T cell receptor beta chains listed below, sequenced in a study of OX40 agonist ivuxolimab in advanced cancers. Produced via immunoSEQ multiplex PCR; TCRdb's table is partial and in-frame only. The sample yields tens of thousands of clones, approximately 89% seen once. The input for sequencing was CD4+ or CD8+ T cells sorted from blood, taken in a trial of the OX40 agonist ivuxolimab. The source of these receptors is an adult with an advanced solid tumor such as melanoma, head and neck, liver or kidney cancer.

The chain combines TRBV5-4 with TRBJ1-5; a weak D match, TRBD1 (5 bases). The CDR3 extends over 13 amino acids. V lost 3 bases and J 4 bases, leaving 8 bases between the germline ends. The germline gives CDR1 SGHNT, CDR2 YYREEE (reference sequence). The CDR3: CASSSGGNQPQHF. The CDR3 DNA is TGTGCCAGCAGCTCGGGGGGGAATCAGCCCCAGCATTTT.

The V gene is TRBV2, the J gene TRBJ2-3; 7 bases align to TRBD1. Trimming at V came to 1 base and at J to 5 bases, leaving 0 bases not matched to a gene. The CDR3 has 13 residues. Germline V gene data show CDR1 as SNHLY and CDR2 as FYNNEI. This CDR3 reads CASSEGQGDTQYF. CDR3 DNA: TGTGCCAGCAGTGAAGGACAGGGAGATACGCAGTATTTT.

CDR3 loop: CASSPNTGYTF. The CDR3, as DNA: TGTGCCAGCAGCCCAAATACAGGCTACACCTTC. The chain joins TRBV5-8 to TRBJ1-2; D remains ambiguous. Germline CDR1 SGHTS, CDR2 YDEGEE. Trimming left V 4 bases short and J 8 bases short, with 9 bases between. This CDR3 has 11 amino acids.

The DNA for the CDR3 is TGTGCCAGCAGCCCTTGGACTAGCGGAGATGAGCAGTTCTTC. Amino acid sequence: CASSPWTSGDEQFF. The gene calls are TRBV6-5 and TRBJ2-1; 10 bases line up with TRBD2. Germline V gene lookup returns CDR1 MNHEY and CDR2 SVGAGI. The CDR3 consists of 14 residues. J gave up 8 bases and V 6 bases, and 7 bases lay outside the gene matches.

The gene calls are TRBV11-1 and TRBJ2-7; tentatively, D is TRBD1 (6 bases). This CDR3 is built from 19 residues. Per the germline V gene, CDR1 is SGHAT and CDR2 is FQDESV (reference sequence). Trimming cost V 5 bases and J 2 bases, with 28 bases left between them. The CDR3 DNA reads as TGTGCCAGCAGCCACCAAAGCGCTATCGACAGGACCTATCCCTACGAGCAGTACTTC. It encodes CASSHQSAIDRTYPYEQYF.

As for this clone: Within the sample, other DNA sequences also encode this same CDR3. The chain uses TRBV11-2 and TRBJ2-1; D call uncertain. The CDR3 sequence is 18 residues long. Germline V gene sequence: CDR1 SGHAT, CDR2 FQNNGV. Trimming pared 3 bases from V and 5 bases from J, leaving 23 bases between. Written as DNA, the CDR3 is TGTGCCAGCAGCTTGGAAGGATTGCCCCTCAACCGGAACAATGAGCAGTTCTTC. This codes for CASSLEGLPLNRNNEQFF.

V is TRBV27 and J is TRBJ1-1; TRBD1 matches 9 bases. The trim removed 4 bases at V and 6 bases at J, leaving 3 bases unmatched. The CDR3 is made up of 13 amino acids. CDR1 MNHEY and CDR2 SMNVEV come from the germline V gene (reference sequence). DNA of the CDR3: TGTGCCAGCAGTTGGGGACAGGGCGCTGAAGCTTTCTTT. It is translated as CASSWGQGAEAFF.

The chain joins TRBV30 to TRBJ1-6; D is ambiguous. The germline V and J ends were trimmed by 0 bases and 8 bases, with 14 bases remaining between them. The germline CDR1 and CDR2 sequences are GTSNPN and SVGIG (reference sequence). CDR3 length equals 15 residues. In DNA form, the CDR3 reads TGTGCCTGGAGTGTTGGTGTTAATGCGGATTCACCCCTCCACTTT. This gives the protein CAWSVGVNADSPLHF.

Here the CDR3 DNA reads TGTGCCAGCAGCGACGGATTCGGGACAGGGGGCTCCGGGGAGCTGTTTTTT. Translating gives CASSDGFGTGGSGELFF. This chain connects TRBV7-9 to TRBJ2-2; TRBD1 agrees at 12 bases. Unmatched junction bases numbered 10, after V lost 5 bases and J lost 6 bases. The CDR3 extends over 17 amino acids. Germline assignment: CDR1 SEHNR and CDR2 FQNEAQ (reference sequence).

The chain recombines TRBV11-3 with TRBJ1-2; a weak D match, TRBD1 (6 bases). Per the germline V gene, CDR1 is SGHNT and CDR2 is YENEEA. V gave up 4 bases and J gave up 0 bases, with 21 bases separating them. This CDR3 comprises 18 residues. The CDR3 DNA reads as TGTGCCAGCAGCTACCAGGACAGAAACCCTTTAGCTAACTATGGCTACACCTTC. It translates to CASSYQDRNPLANYGYTF. The whole variable domain, filled in from reference TRBV11-3 and TRBJ1-2, reads EAGVVQSPRYKIIEKKQPVAFWCNPISGHNTLYWYLQNLGQGPELLIRYENEEAVDDSQLPKDRFSAERLKGVDSTLKIQPAELGDSAVYLCASSYQDRNPLANYGYTFGSGTRLTVV.

This rearrangement joins TRBV4-1 to TRBJ2-5, with no clear D. V was pared by 4 bases and J by 1 base, with 16 bases between. This CDR3 region has 16 residues. Germline CDR1 reads MGHRA; CDR2 reads YSYEKL. CDR3 coding DNA: TGCGCCAGCAGCCCTCTCGCGACCCCCCTCCAAGAGACCCAGTACTTC. This translates into CASSPLATPLQETQYF.

This chain joins TRBV7-2 and TRBJ1-6; 8 bases match TRBD1. The CDR3 runs to 14 residues. Germline V gives CDR1 SGHTA, CDR2 FQGNSA. V lost 1 base to trimming and J lost 10 bases; unmatched junction nucleotides: 3. CDR3 DNA sequence: TGTGCCAGCAGCTTAGGGACAGGGTGGTCACCCCTCCACTTT. Its protein product is CASSLGTGWSPLHF.

This clone was counted once. This chain uses TRBV7-9 with TRBJ2-5, with D possibly TRBD2 on 5 matching bases. The CDR3 is 13 amino acids. Trimming took off 8 bases at V and 3 bases at J, with 13 bases between the two ends. The V gene's germline CDR1 is SEHNR and CDR2 FQNEAQ (reference sequence). The CDR3 region has the DNA TGTGCCAGCGAGGACGGGATTAAAGAGACCCAGTACTTC. Encoded protein: CASEDGIKETQYF.

The chain is built from TRBV6-5 and TRBJ2-2; 10 nucleotides line up with TRBD1. Germline V gives CDR1 MNHEY, CDR2 SVGAGI. The CDR3 spans 15 residues. V shed 6 bases, J shed 5 bases, and the junction held 6 bases outside the gene matches. CDR3 residues: CASSSGQGGTGELFF. As DNA, the CDR3 is TGTGCCAGCAGCTCTGGACAGGGGGGAACCGGGGAGCTGTTTTTT.

The chain couples TRBV27 to TRBJ2-7, with D unresolved. Germline CDR1 MNHEY, CDR2 SMNVEV (reference sequence). The V end was cut by 3 bases, the J end by 6 bases, with 6 bases between. The CDR3 extends over 11 amino acids. The CDR3 region has the DNA TGTGCCAGCAGTTTCGGATCCGAGCAGTACTTC. This gives the protein CASSFGSEQYF.

The chain combines TRBV7-9 with TRBJ2-2; possibly TRBD2 for D (7 bases). The CDR3 consists of 13 residues. Germline CDR1 is SEHNR and CDR2 is FQNEAQ (reference sequence). Between the trimmed V and J ends, which lost 8 bases and 4 bases, there was a span of 11 bases. This CDR3 is CASPGGPTGELFF. The CDR3 DNA reads TGTGCCAGCCCGGGGGGCCCCACCGGGGAGCTGTTTTTT.

J is TRBJ1-2 and V is TRBV27, with D tentatively TRBD1 (5 bases). Germline V gene data show CDR1 as MNHEY and CDR2 as SMNVEV (reference sequence). This CDR3 comprises 12 residues. V was shortened by 3 bases and J by 6 bases, with 8 bases between the two germline ends. The CDR3 region has the DNA TGTGCCAGCAGTTTCCGAGGGGATGGCTACACCTTC. Its translation is CASSFRGDGYTF.

The chain recombines TRBV5-1 with TRBJ1-3; unclear D gene. Trimming pared 0 bases from V and 0 bases from J, leaving 7 bases between. The CDR3 runs to 15 residues. Germline CDR1 SGHRS, CDR2 YFSETQ. CDR3 bases: TGCGCCAGCAGCTTGGCCGGTGACTCTGGAAACACCATATATTTT. Amino acid sequence: CASSLAGDSGNTIYF.

The rearrangement joins TRBV5-1 to TRBJ1-1; D possibly corresponds to TRBD1 (5 bases). Germline V gene data show CDR1 as SGHRS and CDR2 as YFSETQ. CDR3 length: 14 amino acids. Deletions cut 0 bases from V and 5 bases from J, with 11 bases between. This chain's CDR3 is CASSLAGGTTEAFF. DNA of the CDR3: TGCGCCAGCAGCTTGGCGGGGGGTACGACTGAAGCTTTCTTT.

The chain links TRBV4-1 to TRBJ1-4, with D perhaps TRBD1 (5 bases). This CDR3 is 16 amino acids long. CDR1 and CDR2 (germline): MGHRA, YSYEKL. V was clipped by 1 base and J by 5 bases, with 14 bases between them. The CDR3 region is CASSQAPGLANEKLFF. The CDR3 coding sequence is TGCGCCAGCAGCCAAGCACCGGGACTGGCGAATGAAAAACTGTTTTTT.

The chain uses TRBV4-2 and TRBJ2-5, with TRBD2 matching 8 bases. J gave up 5 bases and V 4 bases, and 6 bases lay outside the gene matches. Germline CDR1 is LGHNA and CDR2 is YNFKEQ. This CDR3 is 14 amino acids long. CDR3 region: CASSPGGGLETQYF. The CDR3 DNA sequence: TGTGCCAGCAGCCCCGGGGGGGGCCTGGAGACCCAGTACTTC.

The gene calls are TRBV7-9 and TRBJ1-1; D uncertain. Trimming took 1 base from V and 4 from J, leaving 10 bases between them. The CDR3 runs to 14 residues. CDR1 is SEHNR and CDR2 is FQNEAQ in the germline V gene (reference sequence). The CDR3 DNA follows: TGTGCCAGCAGCTTAGGAGGGATAGGCACTGAAGCTTTCTTT. Translating it yields CASSLGGIGTEAFF. Supplemented by reference TRBV7-9 and TRBJ1-1, the full variable domain reads DTGVSQNPRHKITKRGQNVTFRCDPISEHNRLYWYRQTLGQGPEFLTYFQNEAQLEKSRLLSDRFSAERPKGSFSTLEIQRTEQGDSAMYLCASSLGGIGTEAFFGQGTRLTVV.

A remark on this clone: This CDR3 is also generated by other DNA sequences in the sample. The chain has TRBV6-5 and TRBJ1-5; D call uncertain. With 0 bases removed from V and 5 bases from J, the gap between germline ends came to 5 bases. Germline-derived CDR1 and CDR2 are MNHEY and SVGAGI. The CDR3 consists of 13 residues. As DNA, the CDR3 is TGTGCCAGCAGTTACTCACTTGATCAGCCCCAGCATTTT. It specifies CASSYSLDQPQHF.

This chain connects TRBV4-2 to TRBJ2-1; D unresolved. Germline V lookup: CDR1 LGHNA, CDR2 YNFKEQ. This CDR3 region has 18 residues. V was trimmed by 3 bases and J by 6 bases, leaving 24 bases between them. The CDR3 sequence: CASSHSLTEISGANEQFF. The CDR3 nucleotides read TGTGCCAGCAGCCACTCCTTGACTGAAATAAGTGGTGCCAATGAGCAGTTCTTC.

The chain joins TRBV6-6 to TRBJ1-2; TRBD1 is a possible D gene (5 bases). Trimming removed 5 bases at V and 4 bases at J, with 17 bases between. The CDR3 covers 15 residues. Germline CDR1 reads MNHNY; CDR2 reads SVGAGI (reference sequence). Here the CDR3 DNA reads TGTGCCAGCAGTGGATGGTCAGGGCCCGCCTATGGCTACACCTTC. It specifies CASSGWSGPAYGYTF.